Reported below is one T cell receptor (beta chain). The antigen remains unidentified. This record belongs to a study of cytomegalovirus exposure and HLA in healthy donors. This table comes from immunoSEQ multiplex PCR, and its TCRdb copy is limited to in-frame clones, with some not included. Of under 200,000 clones in the sample, about 90% are singletons; the top ten hold about 3%. Study-wide results and limits: Cytomegalovirus status, reportedly, was diagnosed with high specificity and sensitivity by the classifier.

Germline V gene sequence: CDR1 SGHDN, CDR2 FVKESK. The length of the CDR3 is 15 residues. V shed 3 bases and J 0 bases; nucleotides not matched to a gene: 3. The TCR was taken from a woman aged 18-30 years in good health and CMV-seropositive. The sequenced sample consisted of PBMCs. The rearrangement joins TRBV14 to TRBJ1-1, with 8 bases that match TRBD1. This chain's CDR3 is CASSHRTGMNTEAFF. The CDR3, as DNA: TGTGCCAGCAGCCACCGGACAGGGATGAACACTGAAGCTTTCTTT.